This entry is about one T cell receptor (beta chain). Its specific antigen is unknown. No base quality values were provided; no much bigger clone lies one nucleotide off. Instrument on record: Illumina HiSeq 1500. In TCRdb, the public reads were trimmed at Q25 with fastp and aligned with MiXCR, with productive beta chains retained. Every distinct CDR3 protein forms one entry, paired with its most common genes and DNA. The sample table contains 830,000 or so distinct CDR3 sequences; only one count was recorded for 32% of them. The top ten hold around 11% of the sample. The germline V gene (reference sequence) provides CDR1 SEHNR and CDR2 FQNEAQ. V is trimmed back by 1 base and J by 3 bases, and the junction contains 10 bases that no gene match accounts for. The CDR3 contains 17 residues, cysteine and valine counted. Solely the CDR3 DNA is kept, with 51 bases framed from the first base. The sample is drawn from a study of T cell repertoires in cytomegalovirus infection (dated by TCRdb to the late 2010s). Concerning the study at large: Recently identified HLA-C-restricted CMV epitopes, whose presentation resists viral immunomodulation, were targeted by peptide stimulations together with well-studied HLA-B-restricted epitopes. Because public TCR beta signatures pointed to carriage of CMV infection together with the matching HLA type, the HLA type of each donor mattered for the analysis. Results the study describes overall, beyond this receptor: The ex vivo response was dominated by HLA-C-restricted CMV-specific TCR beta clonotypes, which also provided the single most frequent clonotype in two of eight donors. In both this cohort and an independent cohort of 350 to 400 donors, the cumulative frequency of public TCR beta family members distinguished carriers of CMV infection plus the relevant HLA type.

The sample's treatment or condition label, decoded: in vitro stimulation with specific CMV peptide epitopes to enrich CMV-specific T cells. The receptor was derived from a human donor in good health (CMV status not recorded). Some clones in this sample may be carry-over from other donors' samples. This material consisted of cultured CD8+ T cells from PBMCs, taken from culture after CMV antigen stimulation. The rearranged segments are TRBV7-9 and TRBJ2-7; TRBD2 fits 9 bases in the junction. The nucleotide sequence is TGTGCCAGCAGCTTAGGTCTAGCGGGGACCTTCTTCTACGAGCAGTACGTC. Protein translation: CASSLGLAGTFFYEQYV.